The 32 T cell receptor beta chains listed next were all sequenced from one sample in a study of OX40 agonist ivuxolimab in advanced cancers. The table came from immunoSEQ multiplex PCR; TCRdb's copy has only in-frame clones and leaves some out. The repertoire holds around 87,000 clones, 94% seen once, with over 2% in the top ten. Source: CD4+ or CD8+ T cells sorted from blood, taken in a trial of the OX40 agonist ivuxolimab. The origin of the receptors is an adult with an advanced solid tumor such as melanoma, head and neck, liver or kidney cancer.

The chain couples TRBV19 to TRBJ1-5, with D possibly TRBD1 on 5 matching bases. The CDR3 contains 15 residues. The germline V gene has CDR1 LNHDA and CDR2 SQIVND (reference sequence). V gave up 5 bases and J gave up 1 base, with 12 bases separating them. The CDR3 nucleotides are TGTGCCAGTAGTGAGGCAGGGAGGAGCAATCAGCCCCAGCATTTT. Its translation: CASSEAGRSNQPQHF.

CDR3 loop: CASSSFGGSYGYTF. The CDR3 DNA reads as TGTGCCAGCAGTTCTTTTGGGGGCAGCTATGGCTACACCTTC. The rearrangement uses TRBV27 and TRBJ1-2, with D possibly being TRBD1 (6 bases). This CDR3 is 14 amino acids long. The germline V and J ends were trimmed by 4 bases and 4 bases, with 13 bases remaining between them. Germline V lookup: CDR1 MNHEY, CDR2 SMNVEV (reference sequence).

The V gene is TRBV13, the J gene TRBJ1-3; D is uncertain. Looked up from germline, CDR1 is PRHDT and CDR2 is FYEKMQ (reference sequence). The CDR3 is 12 amino acids. V lost 3 bases, J lost 4 bases, and 4 bases lay in between. CDR3 sequence reads: CASSLTGNTIYF. The CDR3 coding sequence is TGTGCCAGCAGCTTGACAGGAAACACCATATATTTT. Combining the CDR3 with reference TRBV13 and TRBJ1-3 gives the whole variable domain AAGVIQSPRHLIKEKRETATLKCYPIPRHDTVYWYQQGPGQDPQFLISFYEKMQSDKGSIPDRFSAQQFSDYHSELNMSSLELGDSALYFCASSLTGNTIYFGEGSWLTVV.

The chain couples TRBV6-5 to TRBJ2-2, with TRBD1 as a possible D gene (6 bases). Trimming pared 0 bases from V and 2 bases from J, leaving 10 bases between. Germline V gives CDR1 MNHEY, CDR2 SVGAGI. This CDR3 comprises 16 residues. DNA for the CDR3: TGTGCCAGCAGTTACTCCGGGGACACAAACACCGGGGAGCTGTTTTTT. Protein: CASSYSGDTNTGELFF.

CDR3 amino acids: CASSSGDITGTFSYEQYF. In DNA form, the CDR3 reads TGTGCCAGCAGCTCCGGGGATATAACAGGGACCTTCTCCTACGAGCAGTACTTC. This chain uses TRBV5-8 with TRBJ2-7; tentatively, D is TRBD1 (6 bases). With 3 bases removed from V and 0 bases from J, the gap between germline ends came to 22 bases. CDR3 length: 18 residues. From germline, CDR1 is SGHTS and CDR2 YDEGEE.

This chain links TRBV5-6 with TRBJ2-3; D ambiguous. Germline lookup yields CDR1 SGHDT and CDR2 YYEEEE. V lost 2 bases, J lost 4 bases, and 5 bases lay in between. This CDR3 has 12 residues. The CDR3 nucleotides read TGTGCCAGCAGCTTTTACTCAGATACGCAGTATTTT. Translating gives CASSFYSDTQYF.

The V call is TRBV15, the J call TRBJ1-2, with 7 bases that match TRBD1. J gave up 3 bases and V 3 bases, and 13 bases lay outside the gene matches. Germline loops: CDR1 LNHNV, CDR2 YYDKDF (reference sequence). The CDR3 extends over 17 amino acids. This CDR3 is CATSRVGTALRDYGYTF. Written as DNA, the CDR3 is TGTGCCACCAGCAGGGTCGGGACAGCGCTACGGGACTATGGCTACACCTTC.

The CDR3 DNA follows: TGTGCCAGCAGCGTAGCAACTAGCGGGAGGGATACAGATACGCAGTATTTT. Translating it yields CASSVATSGRDTDTQYF. This chain uses TRBV9 with TRBJ2-3; 13 bases are a match to TRBD2. The CDR3 is 17 amino acids. After removal of 0 bases from V and 3 bases from J, the junction contained 4 bases not matched to a gene. Looked up from germline, CDR1 is SGDLS and CDR2 is YYNGEE. The variable domain in full, with the rest retrieved from reference TRBV9 and TRBJ2-3, is DSGVTQTPKHLITATGQRVTLRCSPRSGDLSVYWYQQSLDQGLQFLIQYYNGEERAKGNILERFSAQQFPDLHSELNLSSLELGDSALYFCASSVATSGRDTDTQYFGPGTRLTVL.

J is TRBJ1-2 and V is TRBV10-3; D ambiguous. Germline V gives CDR1 ENHRY, CDR2 SYGVKD. This CDR3 is built from 13 residues. Trimming took off 6 bases at V and 8 bases at J, with 16 bases between the two ends. CDR3 coding DNA: TGTGCCATCAGGGTGGTAGGCCTTAGAGGCTACACCTTC. Protein sequence: CAIRVVGLRGYTF.

This chain joins TRBV7-2 and TRBJ2-3, with 8 bases lining up with TRBD1. This CDR3 spans 15 amino acids. Germline V gives CDR1 SGHTA, CDR2 FQGNSA. V lost 1 base to trimming and J lost 10 bases; unmatched junction nucleotides: 10. CDR3 DNA: TGTGCCAGCAGCTTAGTGGACGGACAGGGTAGATCGCAGTATTTT. It encodes CASSLVDGQGRSQYF.

The chain employs TRBV9 and TRBJ2-3; TRBD1 or TRBD2 may be the D gene (6 bases each). The CDR3 runs to 15 residues. Germline V gives CDR1 SGDLS, CDR2 YYNGEE. With 2 bases removed from V and 5 bases from J, the gap between germline ends came to 15 bases. The CDR3: CASSVWGRREDTQYF. Written as DNA, the CDR3 is TGTGCCAGCAGCGTCTGGGGGCGGCGGGAAGATACGCAGTATTTT.

V usage is TRBV9 and J usage is TRBJ2-7, with D possibly being TRBD1 (6 bases). Trimming took 3 bases from V and 0 from J, leaving 10 bases between them. Germline assignment: CDR1 SGDLS and CDR2 YYNGEE. The CDR3 contains 14 residues. Here the CDR3 DNA reads TGTGCCAGCAGCGCCCCGGACAGCTCCTACGAGCAGTACTTC. Its translation is CASSAPDSSYEQYF. Together with reference TRBV9 and TRBJ2-7, the CDR3 gives the full variable domain: DSGVTQTPKHLITATGQRVTLRCSPRSGDLSVYWYQQSLDQGLQFLIQYYNGEERAKGNILERFSAQQFPDLHSELNLSSLELGDSALYFCASSAPDSSYEQYFGPGTRLTVT.

This chain uses TRBV7-8 with TRBJ2-1; D gene uncertain. The germline gives CDR1 SGHVS, CDR2 FQNEAQ. The length of the CDR3 is 13 residues. V was clipped by 1 base and J by 6 bases, with 7 bases between them. CDR3 loop: CASSLGPSNEQFF. The CDR3 nucleotides are TGTGCCAGCAGCTTAGGGCCCTCCAATGAGCAGTTCTTC. Full variable domain (missing parts from reference TRBV7-8 and TRBJ2-1): GAGVSQSPRYKVAKRGQDVALRCDPISGHVSLFWYQQALGQGPEFLTYFQNEAQLDKSGLPSDRFFAERPEGSVSTLKIQRTQQEDSAVYLCASSLGPSNEQFFGPGTRLTVL.

This rearrangement joins TRBV7-9 to TRBJ1-2; D call uncertain. Per germline, CDR1 SEHNR and CDR2 FQNEAQ (reference sequence). This CDR3 has 12 amino acids. V was shortened by 8 bases and J by 4 bases, with 11 bases between the two germline ends. The CDR3 DNA is TGTGCCAGCTCCGGTGCTTTCTATGGCTACACCTTC. It yields the protein CASSGAFYGYTF.

The chain uses TRBV4-2 and TRBJ1-5; possible D gene TRBD1, 5 bases. Between the trimmed V and J ends, which lost 0 bases and 0 bases, there was a span of 15 bases. The germline gives CDR1 LGHNA, CDR2 YNFKEQ. The CDR3 is made up of 18 amino acids. DNA of the CDR3: TGTGCCAGCAGCCAAGACGTTGCGACAGACGATAGCAATCAGCCCCAGCATTTT. It yields the protein CASSQDVATDDSNQPQHF.

The chain carries TRBV4-1 and TRBJ1-1; D gene ambiguous. The germline V gene has CDR1 MGHRA and CDR2 YSYEKL. This CDR3 is 16 amino acids long. Between the trimmed V and J ends, which lost 1 base and 1 base, there was a span of 13 bases. CDR3 amino acids: CASSQVGGRRNTEAFF. The CDR3 DNA reads TGCGCCAGCAGCCAAGTCGGAGGACGGAGGAACACTGAAGCTTTCTTT.

V is TRBV5-1 and J is TRBJ2-1; no clear D. The germline V gene encodes CDR1 SGHRS and CDR2 YFSETQ. CDR3 size: 11 residues. With 3 bases removed from V and 6 bases from J, the gap between germline ends came to 4 bases. In DNA, the CDR3 is TGCGCCAGCAGCTACCTCAATGAGCAGTTCTTC. Its protein is CASSYLNEQFF.

V gene TRBV30 combines with J gene TRBJ2-1, with D tentatively TRBD2 (6 bases). With 2 bases removed from V and 3 bases from J, the gap between germline ends came to 17 bases. The CDR3 covers 16 residues. CDR1 is GTSNPN, CDR2 SVGIG, per germline (reference sequence). CDR3 protein: CAWSLDGTPVYNEQFF. The CDR3 DNA follows: TGTGCCTGGAGTCTCGATGGGACTCCAGTCTACAATGAGCAGTTCTTC.

The gene calls are TRBV5-1 and TRBJ2-7; D may be TRBD2 (5 bases). There are 14 residues in the CDR3. The V end was cut by 0 bases, the J end by 2 bases, with 9 bases between. Germline V lookup: CDR1 SGHRS, CDR2 YFSETQ. As DNA, the CDR3 is TGCGCCAGCAGCTTGGCCTCCGGGACCTACGAGCAGTACTTC. It specifies CASSLASGTYEQYF.

The rearrangement links TRBV13 to TRBJ2-7; D tentatively fits TRBD1 or TRBD2 (6 bases each). V lost 6 bases and J 2 bases, leaving 20 bases between the germline ends. This CDR3 has 16 amino acids. In germline, CDR1 is PRHDT, CDR2 FYEKMQ (reference sequence). This chain's CDR3 is CASRGSEGGATYEQYF. The CDR3 DNA sequence: TGTGCCAGCAGGGGAAGTGAGGGGGGCGCAACCTACGAGCAGTACTTC.

This clone was seen only once. The chain combines TRBV27 with TRBJ2-1; D is tentatively TRBD1 or TRBD2 (5 bases each). This CDR3 comprises 14 residues. Germline values: CDR1 MNHEY, CDR2 SMNVEV (reference sequence). Between the trimmed V and J ends, which lost 3 bases and 5 bases, there was a span of 11 bases. This CDR3 reads CASSFRDGDNEQFF. The CDR3 coding sequence is TGTGCCAGCAGTTTCCGGGACGGAGACAATGAGCAGTTCTTC.

This chain connects TRBV15 to TRBJ1-1; the match to TRBD1 covers 7 bases. CDR1 LNHNV and CDR2 YYDKDF come from the germline V gene (reference sequence). With 1 base clipped from V and 0 bases from J, the junction kept 5 bases outside the gene matches. This CDR3 is built from 16 residues. This CDR3 is CATSRGVTGMNTEAFF. CDR3 nucleotides: TGTGCCACCAGCAGAGGGGTGACAGGGATGAACACTGAAGCTTTCTTT.

V usage is TRBV4-1 and J usage is TRBJ1-5; 8 bases fit TRBD1. V was clipped by 2 bases and J by 5 bases; unmatched bases: 2. This CDR3 contains 14 residues. The V gene's germline CDR1 is MGHRA and CDR2 YSYEKL. CDR3 sequence: CASSQSGGDQPQHF. CDR3 in DNA: TGCGCCAGCAGCCAATCAGGGGGCGATCAGCCCCAGCATTTT.

The chain recombines TRBV11-3 with TRBJ2-1; D not resolved. Germline CDR1 and CDR2: SGHNT and YENEEA. This CDR3 spans 14 amino acids. Trimming removed 5 bases from V and 8 bases from J, with 16 bases in between. This CDR3 reads CASSPSGSGDEQFF. CDR3 coding DNA: TGTGCCAGCAGCCCCTCGGGCTCCGGCGATGAGCAGTTCTTC. The entire variable domain, with the rest obtained from reference TRBV11-3 and TRBJ2-1, is as follows: EAGVVQSPRYKIIEKKQPVAFWCNPISGHNTLYWYLQNLGQGPELLIRYENEEAVDDSQLPKDRFSAERLKGVDSTLKIQPAELGDSAVYLCASSPSGSGDEQFFGPGTRLTVL.

The CDR3: CASSPTPSGAYQETQYF. CDR3 nucleotides: TGTGCCAGCAGCCCAACCCCTAGCGGGGCGTACCAAGAGACCCAGTACTTC. V is TRBV7-8 and J is TRBJ2-5; TRBD2 matches at 9 bases. V trimming: 5 bases; J trimming: 0 bases; junction bases outside the gene matches: 10. CDR1 and CDR2 from the germline V gene are SGHVS and FQNEAQ. This CDR3 is 17 amino acids long.

This chain connects TRBV7-9 to TRBJ1-4, with unresolved D. This CDR3 has 15 residues. CDR1 is SEHNR and CDR2 is FQNEAQ in the germline V gene (reference sequence). Trimming removed 1 base from V and 4 bases from J, with 10 bases in between. CDR3 DNA: TGTGCCAGCAGCTTAGGTCCCAGGTTTAATGAAAAACTGTTTTTT. It is translated as CASSLGPRFNEKLFF.

This chain links TRBV4-1 with TRBJ1-4; TRBD1 matches at 8 bases. Looked up from germline, CDR1 is MGHRA and CDR2 is YSYEKL. V was pared by 3 bases and J by 7 bases, with 7 bases of the junction left unmatched. This CDR3 is 15 amino acids long. The chain's CDR3 is CASSQVQGEGEKLFF. The CDR3 bases are TGCGCCAGCAGCCAGGTACAGGGGGAGGGTGAAAAACTGTTTTTT.

The chain links TRBV28 to TRBJ1-5, with 7 bases fitting TRBD1. This CDR3 is 14 amino acids long. With 8 bases clipped from V and 0 bases from J, the junction kept 4 bases outside the gene matches. Germline-derived CDR1 and CDR2 are MDHEN and SYDVKM. CDR3 nucleotides: TGTGCCAGCGTTAACAGGGGTAGCAATCAGCCCCAGCATTTT. It codes for CASVNRGSNQPQHF.

The J gene is TRBJ1-2, the V gene TRBV2; possibly TRBD1 for D (6 bases). Germline CDR1 is SNHLY and CDR2 is FYNNEI. This CDR3 has 11 amino acids. The germline V and J ends were trimmed by 7 bases and 6 bases, with 9 bases remaining between them. CDR3 coding DNA: TGTGCCAGCAAAACAGGGCATGGCTACACCTTC. It yields the protein CASKTGHGYTF.

The chain combines TRBV27 with TRBJ1-4; D is undetermined. This CDR3 spans 14 amino acids. V gave up 8 bases and J gave up 0 bases, with 10 bases separating them. Germline-derived CDR1 and CDR2 are MNHEY and SMNVEV (reference sequence). The CDR3 loop is CASSDIATNEKLFF. CDR3 nucleotide sequence: TGTGCCAGCTCTGACATCGCAACTAATGAAAAACTGTTTTTT.

This clone occurred once. V and J are TRBV27 and TRBJ2-7, with 7 bases aligning to TRBD1. Germline CDR1 reads MNHEY; CDR2 reads SMNVEV (reference sequence). The CDR3 consists of 16 residues. V lost 5 bases, J lost 0 bases, and 10 bases stayed unmatched. The CDR3 DNA sequence: TGTGCCAGCAGTCCTAGGGACAGTTCTAGCTCCTACGAGCAGTACTTC. It is translated as CASSPRDSSSSYEQYF.

The chain couples TRBV4-1 to TRBJ2-7, with TRBD1 as a possible D gene (5 bases). This CDR3 is built from 14 residues. The germline gives CDR1 MGHRA, CDR2 YSYEKL. Trimming removed 2 bases from V and 2 bases from J, with 10 bases in between. The CDR3 region has the DNA TGCGCCAGCAGCCAATTCTCAGGGCCCTACGAGCAGTACTTC. Protein product: CASSQFSGPYEQYF.